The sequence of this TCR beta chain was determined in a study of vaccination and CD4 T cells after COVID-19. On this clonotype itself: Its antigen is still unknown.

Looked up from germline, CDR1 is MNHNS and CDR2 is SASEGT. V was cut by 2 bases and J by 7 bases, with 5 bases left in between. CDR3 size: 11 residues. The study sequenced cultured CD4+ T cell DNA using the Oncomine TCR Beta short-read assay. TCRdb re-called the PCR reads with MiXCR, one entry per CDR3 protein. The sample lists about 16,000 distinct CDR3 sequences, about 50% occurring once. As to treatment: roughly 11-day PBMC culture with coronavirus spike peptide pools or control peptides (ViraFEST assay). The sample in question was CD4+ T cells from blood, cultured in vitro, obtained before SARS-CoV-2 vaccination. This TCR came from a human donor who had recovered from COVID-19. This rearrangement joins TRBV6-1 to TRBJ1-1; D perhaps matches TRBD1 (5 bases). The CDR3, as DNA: TGTGCCAGCAGTGAACAGGGTGAAGCTTTCTTT. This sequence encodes CASSEQGEAFF.